The rows below give T cell receptor beta chains drawn from one sample of a study of T cells in Graves' hyperthyroidism and ophthalmopathy. TCRdb re-analysed the multiplex PCR reads in MiXCR, keeping a single row per CDR3 protein. This sample has 400,000 to 550,000 distinct CDR3 sequences; approximately 15% occur once, and the top ten carry around a sixth. Sequencing used blood. The source of these receptors is a woman under 30 with Graves' hyperthyroidism. The CDR3 runs from the conserved cysteine through the conserved F or W. The order of the fields is J gene, D gene, V gene, clone size, CDR3 length, CDR3 DNA, CDR3 protein. A D gene is named only where the DNA matches it firmly. Not all rows give a size; the values are once, few, many and, for expanded clones, a class.

j_gene: TRBJ2-2; d_gene: TRBD2; v_gene: TRBV6-1; abundance: -; len: 17; CDR3nt: TGTGCCAGCAGTGGCGGACTAGCACGGGATTGGGCCGGGGAGCTGTTTTTT; CDR3aa: CASSGGLARDWAGELFF
j_gene: TRBJ2-7; d_gene: -; v_gene: TRBV5-8; abundance: few; len: 12; CDR3nt: TGTGCCAGCAGCTCGTACCGGGGAGAGCAGTACTTC; CDR3aa: CASSSYRGEQYF
j_gene: TRBJ1-1; d_gene: TRBD1; v_gene: TRBV7-9; abundance: -; len: 16; CDR3nt: TGTGCCAGCAGCGCGAGACAGGGAAAAACCGGGACTGAAGCTTTCTTT; CDR3aa: CASSARQGKTGTEAFF
j_gene: TRBJ1-5; d_gene: TRBD1; v_gene: TRBV4-1; abundance: -; len: 14; CDR3nt: TGCGCCAGTTCAGGGGGGACACATAATCAGCCCCAGCATTTT; CDR3aa: CASSGGTHNQPQHF
j_gene: TRBJ2-7; d_gene: -; v_gene: TRBV7-9; abundance: -; len: 12; CDR3nt: TGTGCCAGCTGTGGACAGACCTACGAGCAGTACTTC; CDR3aa: CASCGQTYEQYF
j_gene: TRBJ2-3; d_gene: TRBD1; v_gene: TRBV18; abundance: -; len: 12; CDR3nt: TGTGCCAGCTCACCTGACCGGGACAGGGCGAATTTT; CDR3aa: CASSPDRDRANF
j_gene: TRBJ1-4; d_gene: TRBD1; v_gene: TRBV11-2; abundance: many; len: 14; CDR3nt: TGTGCCAGCAGCCGGGACAGGGTGAATGAAAAACTGTTTTTT; CDR3aa: CASSRDRVNEKLFF
j_gene: TRBJ2-1; d_gene: TRBD2; v_gene: TRBV12-3/TRBV12-4; abundance: many; len: 16; CDR3nt: TGTGCCAGCAGTCAGCCGGGACTAGCGGGACACAATGAGCAGTTCTTC; CDR3aa: CASSQPGLAGHNEQFF
j_gene: TRBJ1-5; d_gene: -; v_gene: TRBV5-6; abundance: -; len: 15; CDR3nt: TGTGCCAGCAGCTTGTCCAGGGGAGGCAATCAGCCCCAGCATTTT; CDR3aa: CASSLSRGGNQPQHF
j_gene: TRBJ2-3; d_gene: TRBD2; v_gene: TRBV2; abundance: many; len: 16; CDR3nt: TGTGCCAGCAGTCCCGGACTAGCCGGGAGCACAGATACGCAGTATTTT; CDR3aa: CASSPGLAGSTDTQYF
j_gene: TRBJ2-1; d_gene: TRBD2; v_gene: TRBV19; abundance: few; len: 16; CDR3nt: TGTGCCAGTAGTGTGGCTAGCGGGTTTCCGTACAATGAGCAGTTCTTC; CDR3aa: CASSVASGFPYNEQFF
j_gene: TRBJ2-1; d_gene: -; v_gene: TRBV6-2/TRBV6-3; abundance: many; len: 15; CDR3nt: TGTGCCAGCAGTTACTCGTTGCTCCGGGGAACCGAGCAGTTCTTC; CDR3aa: CASSYSLLRGTEQFF
j_gene: TRBJ2-1; d_gene: -; v_gene: TRBV20-1; abundance: -; len: 16; CDR3nt: TGCAGTGCTAGAGTTTCCGGGCCAGTCTCCTACAATGAGCAGTTCTTC; CDR3aa: CSARVSGPVSYNEQFF
j_gene: TRBJ2-5; d_gene: TRBD2; v_gene: TRBV12-3/TRBV12-4; abundance: many; len: 14; CDR3nt: TGTGCCAGCACCCCAAGCGGGATAGGAGAGACCCAGTACTTC; CDR3aa: CASTPSGIGETQYF
j_gene: TRBJ1-1; d_gene: -; v_gene: TRBV18; abundance: many; len: 12; CDR3nt: TGTGCCAGCTCGCTCGACACGACTGAAGCTTTCTTT; CDR3aa: CASSLDTTEAFF
j_gene: TRBJ2-7; d_gene: -; v_gene: TRBV18; abundance: many; len: 14; CDR3nt: TGTGCCAGCTCACCACCGGCGGATGCCTACGAGCAGTACTTC; CDR3aa: CASSPPADAYEQYF
j_gene: TRBJ1-2; d_gene: TRBD1; v_gene: TRBV11-2; abundance: many; len: 12; CDR3nt: TGTGCCAGCAGCCAGACAGGGAATGGCTACACCTTC; CDR3aa: CASSQTGNGYTF
j_gene: TRBJ1-2; d_gene: TRBD1; v_gene: TRBV30; abundance: many; len: 14; CDR3nt: TGTGCCTGGAGATCAAAGGGACAGGGAAGGGGCTACACCTTC; CDR3aa: CAWRSKGQGRGYTF
j_gene: TRBJ2-1; d_gene: TRBD1; v_gene: TRBV24-1; abundance: many; len: 15; CDR3nt: TGTGCCACCAGTGACCCGGGACAGGGGGACAATGAGCAGTTCTTC; CDR3aa: CATSDPGQGDNEQFF
j_gene: TRBJ1-5; d_gene: TRBD1; v_gene: TRBV6-1; abundance: many; len: 13; CDR3nt: TGTGCCACCACAGGGGTGGGCAATCAGCCCCAGCATTTT; CDR3aa: CATTGVGNQPQHF
j_gene: TRBJ2-2; d_gene: -; v_gene: TRBV11-2; abundance: many; len: 14; CDR3nt: TGTGCCAGCAGCTGGGGACACAACACCGGGGAGCTGTTTTTT; CDR3aa: CASSWGHNTGELFF
j_gene: TRBJ1-2; d_gene: -; v_gene: TRBV15; abundance: -; len: 16; CDR3nt: TGTGCCACCAGCAGAGGGGAAGGGACGGGGGACTATGGCTACACCTTC; CDR3aa: CATSRGEGTGDYGYTF
j_gene: TRBJ2-1; d_gene: -; v_gene: TRBV5-1; abundance: many; len: 13; CDR3nt: TGCGCCAGCAGCTTCCAGGGAAGCAATGAGCAGTTCTTC; CDR3aa: CASSFQGSNEQFF
j_gene: TRBJ1-5; d_gene: TRBD1; v_gene: TRBV7-2; abundance: -; len: 15; CDR3nt: TGTGCCAGCAGCCCGACAGGGTGGGGCAATCAGCCCCAGCATTTT; CDR3aa: CASSPTGWGNQPQHF
j_gene: TRBJ1-1; d_gene: -; v_gene: TRBV27; abundance: many; len: 14; CDR3nt: TGTGCCAGCAGTTTATGGGGGCCTAGGACTGAAGCTTTCTTT; CDR3aa: CASSLWGPRTEAFF
j_gene: TRBJ1-2; d_gene: -; v_gene: TRBV20-1; abundance: many; len: 14; CDR3nt: TGCAGTGCTGCCACGCCGACAGCTAACTATGGCTACACCTTC; CDR3aa: CSAATPTANYGYTF
j_gene: TRBJ1-6; d_gene: -; v_gene: TRBV4-1; abundance: -; len: 17; CDR3nt: TGCGCCAGCAGCCAAGGACAGACTACCCGGGTTAATTCACCCCTCCACTTT; CDR3aa: CASSQGQTTRVNSPLHF
j_gene: TRBJ2-1; d_gene: -; v_gene: TRBV10-3; abundance: many; len: 13; CDR3nt: TGTGCCATCAGTGACCTCGTGGGTACTGAGCAGTTCTTC; CDR3aa: CAISDLVGTEQFF
j_gene: TRBJ2-1; d_gene: TRBD2; v_gene: TRBV19; abundance: many; len: 17; CDR3nt: TGTGCCACCCGGAGTTTAGCGGGAGGGAGCTCCTACAATGAGCAGTTCTTC; CDR3aa: CATRSLAGGSSYNEQFF
j_gene: TRBJ2-6; d_gene: TRBD2; v_gene: TRBV6-1; abundance: many; len: 17; CDR3nt: TGTGCCAGCAGCAACCTAGCGGGAGTGCGTGGGGCCAACGTCCTGACTTTC; CDR3aa: CASSNLAGVRGANVLTF
j_gene: TRBJ1-1; d_gene: -; v_gene: TRBV3-1; abundance: many; len: 15; CDR3nt: TGTGCCAGCAGCCAAGAGAAGGGGAGGAGTACTGAAGCTTTCTTT; CDR3aa: CASSQEKGRSTEAFF
j_gene: TRBJ2-1; d_gene: TRBD2; v_gene: TRBV28; abundance: many; len: 16; CDR3nt: TGTGCCAGCAGTTTATTACTAGCGGGGACGTACAATGAGCAGTTCTTC; CDR3aa: CASSLLLAGTYNEQFF
j_gene: TRBJ1-5; d_gene: TRBD1; v_gene: TRBV7-8; abundance: many; len: 16; CDR3nt: TGTGCCAGCAGCTTAGCGCCTGACAGGGGAAATCAGCCCCAGCATTTT; CDR3aa: CASSLAPDRGNQPQHF
j_gene: TRBJ2-5; d_gene: -; v_gene: TRBV20-1; abundance: few; len: 15; CDR3nt: TGCAGTGCTAGAGATGTCGGGCCCAATCTGTGGACCCAGTACTTC; CDR3aa: CSARDVGPNLWTQYF
j_gene: TRBJ2-2; d_gene: -; v_gene: TRBV7-2; abundance: few; len: 15; CDR3nt: TGTGCCAGCAGCTTAGTTCGGGGGAGATCCGGGGAGCTGTTTTTT; CDR3aa: CASSLVRGRSGELFF
j_gene: TRBJ1-5; d_gene: TRBD1; v_gene: TRBV4-2; abundance: -; len: 15; CDR3nt: TGTGCCAGCAGCCTTTCTCAGGGGGCGGGACAGCCCCAGCATTTT; CDR3aa: CASSLSQGAGQPQHF
j_gene: TRBJ1-2; d_gene: -; v_gene: TRBV4-2; abundance: -; len: 15; CDR3nt: TGTGCCAGCAGCCGGATGCAACAGGATAACTATGGCTACACCTTC; CDR3aa: CASSRMQQDNYGYTF
j_gene: TRBJ1-2; d_gene: -; v_gene: TRBV3-1; abundance: few; len: 13; CDR3nt: TGTGCCAGCATGAGGTCCCCCGTCTATGGCTACACCTTC; CDR3aa: CASMRSPVYGYTF
j_gene: TRBJ2-5; d_gene: -; v_gene: TRBV12-3/TRBV12-4; abundance: many; len: 13; CDR3nt: TGTGCCAGCACCTCGGGGGTCCAAGAGACCCAGTACTTC; CDR3aa: CASTSGVQETQYF
j_gene: TRBJ2-1; d_gene: -; v_gene: TRBV14; abundance: many; len: 17; CDR3nt: TGTGCCAGCAGCCAAGATCGAGGGGGTCACCCCTACAATGAGCAGTTCTTC; CDR3aa: CASSQDRGGHPYNEQFF
j_gene: TRBJ1-4; d_gene: TRBD1; v_gene: TRBV3-1; abundance: few; len: 15; CDR3nt: TGTGCCAGCAGCCACACCGGGACAGGGAGTGAAAAACTGTTTTTT; CDR3aa: CASSHTGTGSEKLFF
j_gene: TRBJ2-5; d_gene: -; v_gene: TRBV27; abundance: many; len: 12; CDR3nt: TGTGCCAGCTCGCACGACTTGAAGACCCAGTACTTC; CDR3aa: CASSHDLKTQYF
j_gene: TRBJ2-3; d_gene: -; v_gene: TRBV7-2; abundance: many; len: 12; CDR3nt: TGTGCCAGCAGCCCCCTGGGGGATACGCAGTATTTT; CDR3aa: CASSPLGDTQYF
j_gene: TRBJ2-2; d_gene: -; v_gene: TRBV29-1; abundance: few; len: 13; CDR3nt: TGCAGCTTCTTGAAACGGGACACCGGGGAGCTGTTTTTT; CDR3aa: CSFLKRDTGELFF
j_gene: TRBJ1-5; d_gene: -; v_gene: TRBV12-3/TRBV12-4; abundance: many; len: 14; CDR3nt: TGTGCCAGCAGTTCCCGGACGGAGAATCAGCCCCAGCATTTT; CDR3aa: CASSSRTENQPQHF
j_gene: TRBJ1-2; d_gene: -; v_gene: TRBV7-8; abundance: many; len: 13; CDR3nt: TGTGCCAGCAGCTCATGGGGGATCTATGGCTACACCTTC; CDR3aa: CASSSWGIYGYTF
j_gene: TRBJ2-2; d_gene: -; v_gene: TRBV14; abundance: few; len: 12; CDR3nt: TGTGCCAGCAGCGACCCCGGAGGGGGGCTGTTTTTT; CDR3aa: CASSDPGGGLFF
j_gene: TRBJ2-2; d_gene: TRBD1; v_gene: TRBV20-1; abundance: -; len: 13; CDR3nt: TGCAGTGCTCCTTACAGGGGGGCCGGGGAGCTGTTTTTT; CDR3aa: CSAPYRGAGELFF
j_gene: TRBJ1-2; d_gene: -; v_gene: TRBV9; abundance: -; len: 16; CDR3nt: TGTGCCAGCAGCGCCCGTACAGGGTCTGTTAACTATGGCTACACCTTC; CDR3aa: CASSARTGSVNYGYTF
j_gene: TRBJ2-3; d_gene: TRBD2; v_gene: TRBV7-3; abundance: many; len: 16; CDR3nt: TGTGCCAGCAGCTTAAAGGTTGCGGGAGGTGGAGATACGCAGTATTTT; CDR3aa: CASSLKVAGGGDTQYF
j_gene: TRBJ2-5; d_gene: TRBD2; v_gene: TRBV20-1; abundance: many; len: 13; CDR3nt: TGCAGTGCTAACGGACTAGCGCTGGAGACCCAGTACTTC; CDR3aa: CSANGLALETQYF
j_gene: TRBJ2-1; d_gene: -; v_gene: TRBV6-5; abundance: -; len: 15; CDR3nt: TGTGCCAGCAGTTACTCGGGGAGTACCACAGGAGAGCAGTTCTTC; CDR3aa: CASSYSGSTTGEQFF
j_gene: TRBJ1-2; d_gene: -; v_gene: TRBV6-1; abundance: many; len: 15; CDR3nt: TGTGCCAGCAGTCACCCCGAGGGGGGTAACTATGGCTACACCTTC; CDR3aa: CASSHPEGGNYGYTF